The 7 T cell receptor beta chains given below trace back to one sample, sequenced in a study of early T cells in non-severe SARS-CoV-2 infection. TCRdb re-called the 5' RACE reads with MiXCR, one entry per CDR3 protein. The sample includes roughly 71,000 distinct CDR3 sequences, less than 15% of them seen just once. Input material: whole blood. Receptors originate from an adult who was a healthcare worker with PCR-confirmed SARS-CoV-2 infection or an uninfected control (not recorded which).

The chain joins TRBV4-1 to TRBJ1-3; D gene uncertain. Germline V CDR1 and CDR2: MGHRA, YSYEKL. Trimming left V 2 bases short and J 4 bases short, with 6 bases between. CDR3 length: 13 amino acids. The chain's CDR3 is CASSQLPGNTIYF. CDR3 bases: TGCGCCAGCAGCCAACTTCCCGGAAACACCATATATTTT.

This clonotype turned up a few times. The chain links TRBV3-1 to TRBJ2-1, with TRBD2 matching 8 bases. In germline, CDR1 is LGHDT, CDR2 YNNKEL (reference sequence). The CDR3 contains 15 residues. The ends lost 2 bases at V and 7 bases at J; junction bases unmatched: 7. The CDR3 coding sequence is TGTGCCAGCAGCCAACTAATGACTAGCGTGAATGAGCAGTTCTTC. Protein sequence: CASSQLMTSVNEQFF.

Comments on this clonotype: Compared with germline, one end of the junction differs, possibly owing to a read error. This chain links TRBV11-3 with TRBJ2-3, with 14 bases lining up with TRBD2. The germline V gene has CDR1 SGHNT and CDR2 YENEEA. The CDR3 has 17 amino acids. The CDR3 loop is CASSPRLAGGSTYTQYF. In DNA, the CDR3 is TGTGCCAGCAGCCCACGACTAGCGGGAGGGTCCACATATACGCAGTATTTT.

This clonotype has at least ten counts. The genes are TRBV7-9 and TRBJ2-2; D is possibly TRBD2 (6 bases). Trimming removed 2 bases at V and 5 bases at J, with 12 bases between. Germline-derived CDR1 and CDR2 are SEHNR and FQNEAQ (reference sequence). This CDR3 has 15 residues. The CDR3 DNA reads as TGTGCCAGCAGCTTATCGGGAGTACGGACCGGGGAGCTGTTTTTT. This sequence encodes CASSLSGVRTGELFF.

The sample holds many counts of this clonotype. The genes are TRBV27 and TRBJ2-1, with TRBD2 as a possible D gene (7 bases). The CDR3 covers 16 residues. Trimming shortened V by 3 bases and J by 8 bases, and 20 bases separated the two germline ends. CDR1 and CDR2 from the germline V gene are MNHEY and SMNVEV (reference sequence). The CDR3 protein is CASSLIGGARLHEQFF. The CDR3, as DNA: TGTGCCAGCAGTTTGATAGGGGGGGCCCGACTCCATGAGCAGTTCTTC.

Ten or more counts support this clonotype. This rearrangement joins TRBV4-2 to TRBJ1-1, with 9 nucleotides matching TRBD1. Unmatched junction bases numbered 7, after V lost 0 bases and J lost 5 bases. Germline assignment: CDR1 LGHNA and CDR2 YNFKEQ. The CDR3 has 16 residues. In nucleotides, the CDR3 is TGTGCCAGCAGCCAAGATGCCGACAGGGGGGGGACTGAAGCTTTCTTT. This translates into CASSQDADRGGTEAFF.

Notes on this clonotype: A single base separates this from a much larger clone, so it may be a read error. This chain connects TRBV9 to TRBJ2-7; D is unclear. V dropped 3 bases and J dropped 0 bases, with 7 bases sitting between them. CDR1 SGDLS and CDR2 YYNGEE come from the germline V gene. This CDR3 is 13 amino acids long. This CDR3 reads CASSAGLSYEQYF. The CDR3 nucleotides read TGTGCCAGCAGCGCCGGGCTCTCCTACGAGCAGTACTTC.